The 22 T cell receptor beta chains presented below share a single source sample, sequenced in a study of molecular identifiers for immune sequencing clone quantification. TCRdb independently ran MiXCR on the PCR reads; one entry per CDR3 protein. Of more than 85,000 distinct CDR3 sequences in the sample, about 32% were seen once. The specimen was naive CD8+ T cells from blood, with Jurkat cell RNA spiked in. Subset indicated: FACS-sorted CD8+CD4-CCR7+CD45RA+ naive T cells. Source of these receptors: a human donor in good health. Some libraries in this study had Jurkat cell RNA spiked in.

Comment on this clonotype: Sequence at one end of the junction differs from germline and may be a read error. This rearrangement joins TRBV4-3 to TRBJ2-2; D may be TRBD2 (5 bases). The length of the CDR3 is 16 residues. Germline V gene lookup returns CDR1 LGHNA and CDR2 YSLEER. The CDR3 DNA is TGCGCCAGCAGCCAAGATGGGCTACCGATGGCCGGGGAGCTGATTTTT. It translates to CASSQDGLPMAGELIF.

As concerns this clonotype: A much larger clone lies one base from this, so it may be a read error. This chain connects TRBV28 to TRBJ2-7, with D uncertain. Per the germline V gene, CDR1 is MDHEN and CDR2 is SYDVKM. V lost 3 bases and J 6 bases, leaving 12 bases between the germline ends. The CDR3 contains 13 residues. CDR3 protein: CASSLVLFCEQYF. The CDR3 region has the DNA TGTGCCAGCAGTTTGGTTCTGTTCTGCGAGCAGTACTTC.

On this clonotype: Just one base apart from a much larger clone, this may be a read error. V usage is TRBV28 and J usage is TRBJ2-7; D not resolved. The CDR3 sequence is 11 residues long. V was shortened by 1 base and J by 8 bases, with 6 bases between the two germline ends. Germline V gene lookup returns CDR1 MDHEN and CDR2 SYDVKM. CDR3 DNA sequence: TGTGCCAGCAGTTTATACCACAAGCAGTACTTC. This sequence encodes CASSLYHKQYF.

Regarding this clonotype: The junction departs from the called germline gene at one end, perhaps through a read error. V gene TRBV7-9 combines with J gene TRBJ1-6; maybe TRBD1 (6 bases). CDR1 and CDR2 from the germline V gene are SEHNR and FQNEAQ (reference sequence). The CDR3 totals 14 residues. The CDR3 DNA reads as TGTGCCAGCAGCTTAGGACCAGGGGCTTCACCCCTCCCCTTT. It translates to CASSLGPGASPLPF. The full variable domain, completed using reference TRBV7-9 and TRBJ1-6, is DTGVSQNPRHKITKRGQNVTFRCDPISEHNRLYWYRQTLGQGPEFLTYFQNEAQLEKSRLLSDRFSAERPKGSFSTLEIQRTEQGDSAMYLCASSLGPGASPLPFGNGTRLTVT.

About this clonotype: A clone one base away is much larger, so this may be a read error. This chain connects TRBV5-3 to TRBJ2-5; perhaps TRBD1 as D (6 bases). TRBV5-3 carries the ORF label, with uncertain function. CDR3 length equals 14 residues. CDR3 DNA: TGTGCCAGCAGCTTGGTTAACAGGGAAGAGACCCAGTACTTC. This codes for CASSLVNREETQYF.

This clonotype was observed a few times. The chain has TRBV27 and TRBJ2-1; either TRBD1 or TRBD2 may supply D (6 bases each). Germline CDR1 reads MNHEY; CDR2 reads SMNVEV (reference sequence). Trimming removed 4 bases from V and 10 bases from J, with 11 bases in between. CDR3 length: 12 amino acids. This chain's CDR3 is CASSYRGREQFF. Here the CDR3 DNA reads TGTGCCAGCAGTTATCGGGGGCGGGAGCAGTTCTTC.

A word on this clonotype: A junction boundary mismatches the germline segment, possibly from a read error. The V gene is TRBV28, the J gene TRBJ2-3; 13 nucleotides align to TRBD2. CDR3 length: 16 residues. Per the germline V gene, CDR1 is MDHEN and CDR2 is SYDVKM. In DNA, the CDR3 is TGTGCCAACAGTGTCGAACTAGCGGGAGGGATAGATACGCAGTATTTT. It is translated as CANSVELAGGIDTQYF.

This clonotype appeared a few times. The rearrangement joins TRBV20-1 to TRBJ1-5, with D hard to call. The CDR3 extends over 11 amino acids. Germline V gene sequence: CDR1 DFQATT, CDR2 SNEGSKA (reference sequence). V was pared by 1 base and J by 6 bases, with 4 bases between. The CDR3 loop reads CSARVGQPQHF. CDR3 bases: TGCAGTGCTAGAGTAGGTCAGCCCCAGCATTTT.

The V gene is TRBV6-2 or TRBV6-3, the J gene TRBJ1-1; no clear D. The V end lost 6 bases, the J end lost 1 base, and 15 bases lay between the germline ends. Germline loops: CDR1 MNHEY, CDR2 SVGEGT. The CDR3 runs 15 residues. CDR3 DNA: TGTGCCAGCAGCAGGACCGGCCTCGGGAACACTGAAGCTTTCTTT. Its translation: CASSRTGLGNTEAFF.

This clonotype was detected only a few times. The chain is built from TRBV28 and TRBJ2-1; 7 bases match TRBD1. Trimming cost V 2 bases and J 4 bases; bases outside gene matches: 8. The CDR3 contains 16 residues. Germline V gene sequence: CDR1 MDHEN, CDR2 SYDVKM. CDR3 protein: CASSLLGTEFYNEQFF. The CDR3 bases are TGTGCCAGCAGTTTACTCGGGACAGAATTTTACAATGAGCAGTTCTTC.

Turning to this clonotype: A much larger clone sits a single nucleotide away, making a read error possible. The rearrangement joins TRBV7-2 to TRBJ2-3, with 11 positions matching TRBD2. V was clipped by 8 bases and J by 5 bases; unmatched bases: 18. The germline V gene encodes CDR1 SGHTA and CDR2 FQGNSA. The CDR3 covers 18 residues. The CDR3 region has the DNA TGTGCCAGCGGCCTTCTTGGGTCACTAGCGGGAGTAGGAGATACGCAGTATTTT. Translating it yields CASGLLGSLAGVGDTQYF.

Only one count was recorded for this clonotype. The conserved phenylalanine or tryptophan normally closing the CDR3 is absent here, so this likely arose from a read error. V usage is TRBV13 and J usage is TRBJ2-7; D is perhaps TRBD1 or TRBD2 (5 bases each). The germline V gene has CDR1 PRHDT and CDR2 FYEKMQ (reference sequence). CDR3 length: 15 amino acids. The CDR3 loop reads CASSPDLGVSYAQYY. CDR3 bases: TGTGCCAGCAGTCCGGACCTGGGGGTTTCCTACGCGCAGTACTAC.

Only a few counts were recorded for this clonotype. The chain has TRBV3-1 and TRBJ2-1; 10 nucleotides align to TRBD2. The CDR3 is made up of 17 amino acids. V gave up 0 bases and J gave up 8 bases; unmatched junction bases: 10. Germline assignment: CDR1 LGHDT and CDR2 YNNKEL (reference sequence). The CDR3: CASSQDLPAGGFYEQFF. The CDR3 nucleotides are TGTGCCAGCAGCCAAGATCTGCCAGCGGGGGGGTTTTATGAGCAGTTCTTC.

This clonotype is categorized as medium-sized. This chain connects TRBV6-5 to TRBJ2-7, with no clear D. The CDR3 is 11 amino acids. V gave up 4 bases and J gave up 5 bases, with 6 bases separating them. Germline V gene lookup returns CDR1 MNHEY and CDR2 SVGAGI. The CDR3 sequence is CASSFRDEQYF. DNA for the CDR3: TGTGCCAGCAGTTTCCGTGACGAGCAGTACTTC.

This chain's CDR3 is CASSDGGPYNEQFF. CDR3 coding DNA: TGTGCCAGCAGCGATGGAGGACCCTACAATGAGCAGTTCTTC. The rearrangement links TRBV12-3 or TRBV12-4 to TRBJ2-1; possibly TRBD2 for D (5 bases). The CDR3 extends over 14 amino acids. The V gene lost 6 bases and the J gene lost 2 bases, with 11 bases spanning the gap.

This clonotype was seen more than once but under ten times. The rearrangement uses TRBV4-1 and TRBJ2-7; perhaps TRBD2 as D (5 bases). CDR3 size: 15 residues. The germline V gene encodes CDR1 MGHRA and CDR2 YSYEKL. V lost 0 bases and J 5 bases, leaving 14 bases between the germline ends. The CDR3 coding sequence is TGCGCCAGCAGCCAAGATATCGTAGCCGGGGACGAGCAGTACTTC. It codes for CASSQDIVAGDEQYF.

The chain couples TRBV4-3 to TRBJ2-3; D gene ambiguous. Germline V gene data show CDR1 as LGHNA and CDR2 as YSLEER. The V gene lost 0 bases and the J gene lost 6 bases, with 10 bases spanning the gap. This CDR3 is built from 14 residues. CDR3 loop: CASSQESLGDTQYF. The CDR3 DNA follows: TGCGCCAGCAGCCAAGAGAGCCTGGGTGATACGCAGTATTTT.

This clonotype was counted many times. The chain carries TRBV9 and TRBJ2-3, with 10 bases aligning to TRBD2. The length of the CDR3 is 16 residues. Germline CDR1 and CDR2: SGDLS and YYNGEE. Unmatched junction bases numbered 7, after V lost 3 bases and J lost 3 bases. The CDR3 loop is CASSGPGTSVTDTQYF. For the CDR3, the DNA is TGTGCCAGCAGCGGACCCGGGACTAGCGTAACAGATACGCAGTATTTT.

The chain links TRBV7-9 to TRBJ1-4; 8 bases are shared with TRBD1. Unmatched junction bases numbered 2, after V lost 5 bases and J lost 3 bases. Germline CDR1 and CDR2: SEHNR and FQNEAQ (reference sequence). The length of the CDR3 is 14 residues. The CDR3 coding sequence is TGTGCCAGCAGCCTCAGGGGGCCTAATGAAAAACTGTTTTTT. Amino acid sequence: CASSLRGPNEKLFF.

The V and J genes are TRBV2 and TRBJ2-4, with 9 bases fitting TRBD1. The V gene's germline CDR1 is SNHLY and CDR2 FYNNEI. V shed 7 bases and J 10 bases; nucleotides not matched to a gene: 14. The CDR3 covers 15 residues. For the CDR3, the DNA is TGTGCCAGCACCGGGACAGGGCGGGGTGGCCAAATTCAGTACTTC. Residues: CASTGTGRGGQIQYF.

The chain has TRBV27 and TRBJ2-7; D is undetermined. Germline values: CDR1 MNHEY, CDR2 SMNVEV (reference sequence). Trimming pared 5 bases from V and 5 bases from J, leaving 7 bases between. This CDR3 is built from 11 residues. The DNA of the CDR3 is TGTGCCAGCAGTAGCTCGGACGAGCAGTACTTC. Translated: CASSSSDEQYF.

The chain joins TRBV19 to TRBJ2-7; 8 bases are a match to TRBD2. Germline V CDR1 and CDR2: LNHDA, SQIVND (reference sequence). The trim removed 3 bases at V and 5 bases at J, leaving 12 bases unmatched. There are 16 residues in the CDR3. This CDR3 reads CASSIFSSGRVDEQYF. The CDR3 DNA follows: TGTGCCAGTAGTATTTTTTCAAGCGGGAGAGTCGACGAGCAGTACTTC. Full variable domain (outside the CDR3, taken from reference TRBV19 and TRBJ2-7): DGGITQSPKYLFRKEGQNVTLSCEQNLNHDAMYWYRQDPGQGLRLIYYSQIVNDFQKGDIAEGYSVSREKKESFPLTVTSAQKNPTAFYLCASSIFSSGRVDEQYFGPGTRLTVT.